Each of the 8 T cell receptor beta chains below was sequenced from the same sample in a study of ipilimumab plus nivolumab after autologous stem cell transplantation. Data came from immunoSEQ multiplex PCR; TCRdb stores just in-frame clones and leaves some out. Here the sample spans over 80,000 clones, about 83% being singletons. Sequencing used PBMCs, obtained in a trial of ipilimumab plus nivolumab as post-transplant consolidation. Receptor source: a male donor with diffuse large B-cell lymphoma.

The chain joins TRBV7-3 to TRBJ2-3; D may correspond to TRBD1 or TRBD2 (6 bases each). In germline, CDR1 is SGHTA, CDR2 FQGTGA. The V gene lost 8 bases and the J gene lost 0 bases, with 12 bases spanning the gap. There are 14 residues in the CDR3. CDR3 coding DNA: TGTGCCAGCGGGTTCGGGGGCAGCACAGATACGCAGTATTTT. Translation: CASGFGGSTDTQYF. Full variable domain (remainder filled in from reference TRBV7-3 and TRBJ2-3): GAGVSQTPSNKVTEKGKYVELRCDPISGHTALYWYRQSLGQGPEFLIYFQGTGAADDSGLPNDRFFAVRPEGSVSTLKIQRTERGDSAVYLCASGFGGSTDTQYFGPGTRLTVL.

This chain connects TRBV9 to TRBJ1-5; D gene unclear. This CDR3 contains 13 residues. Trimming shortened V by 0 bases and J by 6 bases, and 7 bases separated the two germline ends. Per the germline V gene, CDR1 is SGDLS and CDR2 is YYNGEE. CDR3 amino acids: CASSVEEGQPQHF. CDR3 coding DNA: TGTGCCAGCAGCGTAGAGGAGGGTCAGCCCCAGCATTTT.

J is TRBJ2-7 and V is TRBV4-1; possibly TRBD2 for D (6 bases). CDR1 and CDR2 from the germline V gene are MGHRA and YSYEKL. The CDR3 totals 14 residues. Trimming removed 0 bases from V and 9 bases from J, with 15 bases in between. This CDR3 is CASSQDLWPGVQYF. CDR3 DNA: TGCGCCAGCAGCCAAGACCTGTGGCCGGGGGTGCAGTACTTC.

This clone was counted between two and nine times. The chain carries TRBV30 and TRBJ1-1; D unclear. There are 11 residues in the CDR3. Germline-derived CDR1 and CDR2 are GTSNPN and SVGIG (reference sequence). The V and J ends lost 2 bases and 4 bases respectively, with 5 bases between them. DNA for the CDR3: TGTGCCTGGAGTAGTCTCACTGAAGCTTTCTTT. This translates into CAWSSLTEAFF.

This chain connects TRBV5-1 to TRBJ2-1; D remains ambiguous. From germline, CDR1 is SGHRS and CDR2 YFSETQ. V was trimmed by 1 base and J by 6 bases, leaving 11 bases between them. The CDR3 contains 14 residues. CDR3 in amino acids: CASSLRSMANEQFF. For the CDR3, the DNA is TGCGCCAGCAGCTTGCGGTCTATGGCCAATGAGCAGTTCTTC.

This chain uses TRBV7-2 with TRBJ1-4; tentative D call: TRBD1 (5 bases). The CDR3 loop spans 14 amino acids. Germline CDR1 and CDR2: SGHTA and FQGNSA. V was pared by 1 base and J by 4 bases, with 7 bases between. The CDR3 region is CASSLVGLNEKLFF. The CDR3 DNA follows: TGTGCCAGCAGCTTAGTGGGGCTTAATGAAAAACTGTTTTTT.

V gene TRBV5-8 combines with J gene TRBJ2-5, with TRBD2 as a possible D gene (6 bases). CDR3 size: 13 residues. Germline CDR1 SGHTS, CDR2 YDEGEE. The V and J ends lost 5 bases and 4 bases respectively, with 12 bases between them. The CDR3 DNA is TGTGCCAGCAGGGGACTCCCCGCAGAGACCCAGTACTTC. Its protein is CASRGLPAETQYF.

This sequence joins TRBV5-1 and TRBJ2-5; D call uncertain. Trimming pared 4 bases from V and 1 base from J, leaving 11 bases between. The CDR3 extends over 14 amino acids. Germline CDR1 is SGHRS and CDR2 is YFSETQ. DNA of the CDR3: TGCGCCAGCAGCATCGACTCCACCCAAGAGACCCAGTACTTC. The encoded protein is CASSIDSTQETQYF.